A selection of T cell receptor beta chains follows, all from one sample in a study of T cell changes during pregnancy in multiple sclerosis. The table came from immunoSEQ multiplex PCR; TCRdb's copy has only in-frame clones and leaves some out. The sample gives about 79,000 clones, approximately 92% of which show up once; 0.65% to 0.95% is in the top ten. Sequenced material: peripheral blood, taken in the second trimester of pregnancy. The source of these receptors is a female donor in good health, enrolled as a control in a pregnancy study. Each CDR3 is given with its conserved first and last residue. A D gene is named only where the DNA matches it firmly. Clone size is stated in some rows and not others, as once, few, many or a class when expanded.

TGTGCCAGCAGGAAGGGGGGGAGAACTTATGGCTACACCTTC CASRKGGRTYGYTF - - TRBJ1-2 TRBV6-5
TGCGCCAGCAGCCAAGGAAATACAGGCACTGAAGCTTTCTTT CASSQGNTGTEAFF - - TRBJ1-1 TRBV4-1
TGCGCCAGCAGCCAAAGCCCCCCAGCGGGGAGCACAGATACGCAGTATTTT CASSQSPPAGSTDTQYF TRBD2 - TRBJ2-3 TRBV4-1
TGTGCCAGCACCGGGACAGTGAACACCGGGGAGCTGTTTTTT CASTGTVNTGELFF TRBD1 few TRBJ2-2 TRBV5-6
TGTGCCAGCAGCAAAGACATCGAGCAGTACTTC CASSKDIEQYF - - TRBJ2-7 TRBV21-1
TGTGCCAGCAGCGTAGGAGGGGGGGTCCCCGTCCCGGATACGCAGTATTTT CASSVGGGVPVPDTQYF - - TRBJ2-3 TRBV9
TGTGCCAGCAGTTACGGACAGGGTTTGGGTGGCTACACCTTC CASSYGQGLGGYTF TRBD1 - TRBJ1-2 TRBV6-5
TGTGCCACCAGGGACAGGGGGAACACTGAAGCTTTCTTT CATRDRGNTEAFF TRBD1 - TRBJ1-1 TRBV19
TGTGCCAGCAGTTCCGGACAGGGGGCGAGCTCCTACGAGCAGTACTTC CASSSGQGASSYEQYF TRBD1 once TRBJ2-7 TRBV27
TGTGCCAGTAGTTTTTCGGGGAGAGGCGAGCAGTACTTC CASSFSGRGEQYF - - TRBJ2-7 TRBV19
TGTGCCAGCACCACCGGGGGGGGGCGTACTGAAGCTTTCTTT CASTTGGGRTEAFF - - TRBJ1-1 TRBV27